This TCR beta chain emerged from a study of cytomegalovirus exposure and HLA in healthy donors. Separate from the roughly 710-subject first cohort, the approximately 120-subject validation cohort was the one that the donors belonged to. Clones were sequenced by immunoSEQ multiplex PCR, and TCRdb holds only the in-frame ones, with some missing. The sample shows some 140,000 clones, approximately 86% of them seen only once. In its sample, this clone was seen a few times. Its antigen is not known. Points from the study as a whole: There were about 160 TCR beta chains listed as cytomegalovirus-associated. The authors confirmed in vitro that three CMV-associated chains were specific for CMV antigens.

The CDR3 sequence is 13 residues long. V was cut by 0 bases and J by 7 bases, with 6 bases left in between. CDR1 and CDR2 (germline): MNHEY, SVGAGI. This sequence was found in a man aged 18 to 29 in good health and CMV-seropositive. The chain links TRBV6-5 to TRBJ2-2, with unresolved D. Material: PBMCs. In DNA form, the CDR3 reads TGTGCCAGCAGTTACTCTCCGGGCGGGGAGCTGTTTTTT. Its protein product is CASSYSPGGELFF.